This T cell receptor beta chain was obtained from a study of blood T cell repertoires in COVID-19. Study at large: Acute-phase and convalescent COVID-19 samples originated in the United States, Italy and Spain. From T cells, B-cell-depleted T cells, or PBMCs came the material, which was cDNA or gDNA.

Germline trimming cut 5 bases from V and 11 bases from J; bases unmatched to any gene: 5. The CDR3 has 13 amino acids. Germline loops: CDR1 MNHEY, CDR2 SVGAGI. Sequenced by immunoSEQ multiplex PCR; TCRdb stores in-frame clones only, minus some. The sample includes approximately 190,000 clones, approximately 84% of them seen just once. Sequenced input: peripheral blood. The receptor was derived from a woman aged 70-85 years with active or convalescent COVID-19. The chain couples TRBV6-5 to TRBJ1-4; 10 bases are a match to TRBD1. This CDR3 is CASSNGQGGKLFF. For the CDR3, the DNA is TGTGCCAGCAGTAATGGACAGGGGGGTAAACTGTTTTTT.